The 28 T cell receptor beta chains reported below all come from one sample, sequenced in a study of T cells in Graves' hyperthyroidism and ophthalmopathy. TCR beta CDR3 regions were amplified from RNA transcripts. HTBI primers were the set used in a first-round RT-PCR of the TCR CDR3. Via MiXCR, TCRdb re-called the multiplex PCR reads, giving one row per CDR3 protein. The sample includes around 690,000 distinct CDR3 sequences, around 21% seen only once; the top ten take 30% to 40%. The sample comprised blood. The source is a young man with Graves' ophthalmopathy.

The rearrangement uses TRBV29-1 and TRBJ2-1, with D possibly matching TRBD2 (6 bases). The CDR3 is 11 residues long. Trimming shortened V by 5 bases and J by 15 bases, and 17 bases separated the two germline ends. CDR1 and CDR2 (germline): SQVTM, ANQGSEA. The CDR3 reads CSVMWRDLGFF. In nucleotides, the CDR3 is TGCAGCGTTATGTGGCGGGACTTGGGGTTCTTC.

V usage is TRBV24-1 and J usage is TRBJ2-3; tentatively, D is TRBD2 (6 bases). Germline V lookup: CDR1 KGHDR, CDR2 SFDVKD. The CDR3 is made up of 13 amino acids. V shed 11 bases and J shed 5 bases, with 16 bases lying between them. CDR3 loop: CASSRGMVDTQYF. In DNA form, the CDR3 reads TGTGCCAGCAGCCGCGGGATGGTAGATACGCAGTATTTT.

This clonotype was recorded at least ten times. This rearrangement joins TRBV20-1 to TRBJ2-7, with 11 nucleotides matching TRBD1. CDR3 length: 15 residues. CDR1 and CDR2 from the germline V gene are DFQATT and SNEGSKA (reference sequence). With V trimmed by 0 bases and J by 3 bases, 4 bases remained unmatched. CDR3 in amino acids: CSARDRTGGHYEQYF. The CDR3 nucleotides read TGCAGTGCTAGAGATCGGACAGGGGGCCACTACGAGCAGTACTTC.

To note about this clonotype: One base away lies a much larger clone, so this may be a sequencing read error. The chain recombines TRBV6-5 with TRBJ2-7; D remains ambiguous. The CDR3 runs to 14 residues. Germline CDR1 MNHEY, CDR2 SVGAGI. With 0 bases removed from V and 7 bases from J, the gap between germline ends came to 13 bases. The CDR3 sequence: CASSYSKIQREQYF. DNA of the CDR3: TGTGCCAGCAGTTACTCGAAAATACAGAGAGAGCAGTACTTC.

This clonotype was seen ten or more times. V usage is TRBV7-8 and J usage is TRBJ1-3; no firm D call. With 4 bases removed from V and 4 bases from J, the gap between germline ends came to 5 bases. The CDR3 has 12 residues. From germline, CDR1 is SGHVS and CDR2 FQNEAQ. CDR3 loop: CASSSGGNTIYF. The CDR3 nucleotides are TGTGCCAGCAGCTCCGGGGGAAACACCATATATTTT.

The CDR3 sequence: CASSQVPGSTGELFF. Here the CDR3 DNA reads TGCGCCAGCAGCCAAGTACCGGGCTCCACCGGGGAGCTGTTTTTT. J is TRBJ2-2 and V is TRBV4-1, with no clear D. Germline V gives CDR1 MGHRA, CDR2 YSYEKL. The CDR3 has 15 residues. The ends were cut back, 1 base at V and 4 bases at J, with 10 bases in the middle.

This clonotype has only a few counts. The V and J genes are TRBV2 and TRBJ1-2, with a tentative D call TRBD1 (6 bases). The CDR3 is 14 residues long. Germline CDR1 SNHLY, CDR2 FYNNEI. Trimming removed 6 bases from V and 3 bases from J, with 14 bases in between. The CDR3 sequence: CASREGVGYYGYTF. The CDR3 DNA sequence: TGTGCCAGCAGAGAGGGGGTTGGATACTATGGCTACACCTTC. Filled out from reference TRBV2 and TRBJ1-2, the complete variable domain reads EPEVTQTPSHQVTQMGQEVILRCVPISNHLYFYWYRQILGQKVEFLVSFYNNEISEKSEIFDDQFSVERPDGSNFTLKIRSTKLEDSAMYFCASREGVGYYGYTFGSGTRLTVV.

This clonotype has a handful of counts. The gene calls are TRBV6-2 or TRBV6-3 and TRBJ2-7; the match to TRBD2 covers 9 bases. This CDR3 has 15 amino acids. V lost 5 bases and J lost 3; bases outside the gene matches: 8. Germline loops: CDR1 MNHEY, CDR2 SVGEGT. The CDR3 nucleotides are TGTGCCAGCAGTCCAAGACTAGCGGCAAACTACGAGCAGTACTTC. It specifies CASSPRLAANYEQYF.

This clonotype came up many times. V usage is TRBV2 and J usage is TRBJ1-1; D may be TRBD1 (6 bases). The V gene lost 4 bases and the J gene lost 1 base, with 13 bases spanning the gap. The CDR3 is 15 amino acids. Germline values: CDR1 SNHLY, CDR2 FYNNEI. DNA of the CDR3: TGTGCCAGCAGTGCGCGACAGGCAGCGAACACTGAAGCTTTCTTT. Protein product: CASSARQAANTEAFF.

This clonotype was recorded at least ten times. The chain carries TRBV15 and TRBJ2-1; possibly TRBD2 for D (6 bases). The CDR3 extends over 15 amino acids. Trimming removed 5 bases from V and 5 bases from J, with 16 bases in between. Germline CDR1 and CDR2: LNHNV and YYDKDF (reference sequence). The CDR3 here is CATSGSSAPNNEQFF. DNA for the CDR3: TGTGCCACCAGCGGCTCTAGCGCGCCGAACAATGAGCAGTTCTTC. Together with reference TRBV15 and TRBJ2-1, the CDR3 gives the full variable domain: DAMVIQNPRYQVTQFGKPVTLSCSQTLNHNVMYWYQQKSSQAPKLLFHYYDKDFNNEADTPDNFQSRRPNTSFCFLDIRSPGLGDTAMYLCATSGSSAPNNEQFFGPGTRLTVL.

V gene TRBV3-1 combines with J gene TRBJ2-7; tentatively, D is TRBD1 (6 bases). The germline V gene has CDR1 LGHDT and CDR2 YNNKEL (reference sequence). CDR3 length: 16 residues. The V gene lost 0 bases and the J gene lost 5 bases, with 17 bases spanning the gap. CDR3 in amino acids: CASSQEGSQGQNEQYF. The CDR3, as DNA: TGTGCCAGCAGCCAAGAGGGTAGCCAGGGGCAAAACGAGCAGTACTTC.

This clonotype was recorded many times. The chain couples TRBV3-1 to TRBJ2-5; D unclear. Trimming left V 1 base short and J 5 bases short, with 8 bases between. The CDR3 contains 13 residues. The germline CDR1 and CDR2 sequences are LGHDT and YNNKEL (reference sequence). The CDR3 protein is CASSQGGVETQYF. The CDR3 DNA reads TGTGCCAGCAGCCAAGGAGGAGTGGAGACCCAGTACTTC.

CDR3 sequence: CASSYHSAGTGAGYTF. The CDR3 region has the DNA TGTGCCAGCAGTTACCATAGCGCCGGGACAGGGGCTGGCTACACCTTC. The chain is built from TRBV6-2 or TRBV6-3 and TRBJ1-2, with 10 bases that match TRBD1. The CDR3 runs 16 residues. The V gene end was trimmed by 2 bases and the J gene end by 7 bases; junction bases not matched to a gene: 10. The germline CDR1 and CDR2 sequences are MNHEY and SVGEGT.

V and J are TRBV19 and TRBJ2-1, with 10 nucleotides matching TRBD1. CDR3 length equals 16 residues. Per germline, CDR1 LNHDA and CDR2 SQIVND (reference sequence). Trimming removed 8 bases from V and 1 base from J; junction bases left unmatched: 8. CDR3 coding DNA: TGTGCCAGTGCACCGAGGGACAGGGGTTCCTACAATGAGCAGTTCTTC. It yields the protein CASAPRDRGSYNEQFF.

The V call is TRBV12-3 or TRBV12-4, the J call TRBJ2-1, with unresolved D. The CDR3 length is 14 residues. V lost 8 bases and J 4 bases, leaving 15 bases between the germline ends. CDR3 DNA sequence: TGTGCCAGCTCCAGCTCCAAGCCGTACAATGAGCAGTTCTTC. The encoded protein is CASSSSKPYNEQFF.

The genes are TRBV20-1 and TRBJ2-7; possible D gene TRBD2, 6 bases. This CDR3 is 15 amino acids long. The germline V and J ends were trimmed by 3 bases and 3 bases, with 18 bases remaining between them. The germline V gene has CDR1 DFQATT and CDR2 SNEGSKA (reference sequence). DNA for the CDR3: TGCAGTGCTAGTGCGGACTACCCGAGAAACTACGAGCAGTACTTC. Its protein product is CSASADYPRNYEQYF.

There are a few counts of this clonotype. The rearrangement joins TRBV20-1 to TRBJ2-1; TRBD2 matches 8 bases. Trimming at V came to 5 bases and at J to 3 bases, leaving 9 bases not matched to a gene. Germline V gene data show CDR1 as DFQATT and CDR2 as SNEGSKA (reference sequence). CDR3 length equals 15 residues. This chain's CDR3 is CSARPLAERYNEQFF. CDR3 coding DNA: TGCAGTGCTCGCCCACTAGCGGAACGCTACAATGAGCAGTTCTTC.

The V call is TRBV4-2, the J call TRBJ2-7; 8 bases are a match to TRBD2. Germline loops: CDR1 LGHNA, CDR2 YNFKEQ. The CDR3 covers 15 residues. J lost 6 bases, V lost 0 bases, and 7 bases had no gene match. CDR3 in amino acids: CASSQDWSGGGEQYF. CDR3 coding DNA: TGTGCCAGCAGCCAAGATTGGTCCGGGGGGGGCGAGCAGTACTTC.

In its sample, this clonotype was seen a few times. This chain joins TRBV28 and TRBJ2-1, with a tentative D call TRBD2 (6 bases). Deletions cut 3 bases from V and 9 bases from J, with 15 bases between. The CDR3 spans 14 residues. Germline lookup yields CDR1 MDHEN and CDR2 SYDVKM. The CDR3 nucleotides are TGTGCCAGCAGTTTGAGGAGGGGATGGGCTGAGCAGTTCTTC. It specifies CASSLRRGWAEQFF.

This clonotype was seen more than once but under ten times. This chain uses TRBV2 with TRBJ1-2; weak D call: TRBD1 (6 bases). V lost 6 bases to trimming and J lost 3 bases, with 20 bases between them. The CDR3 totals 16 residues. CDR1 is SNHLY and CDR2 is FYNNEI in the germline V gene. CDR3 nucleotides: TGTGCCAGCAGGGCCCGGGGGCCGCCCACCGACTATGGCTACACCTTC. Translating gives CASRARGPPTDYGYTF.

This clonotype has ten or more counts. CDR3 residues: CASSVSRDRERSYEQYF. CDR3 sequence (DNA): TGTGCCAGCAGCGTATCCCGGGACAGGGAAAGGTCCTACGAGCAGTACTTC. The V and J genes are TRBV2 and TRBJ2-7, with 9 bases matching TRBD1. Germline values: CDR1 SNHLY, CDR2 FYNNEI. Trimming at V came to 6 bases and at J to 1 base, leaving 13 bases not matched to a gene. This CDR3 is 17 amino acids long.

J is TRBJ2-3 and V is TRBV6-5; D remains ambiguous. V lost 2 bases and J lost 0, with 12 bases in between. Germline V gene sequence: CDR1 MNHEY, CDR2 SVGAGI. The CDR3 length is 16 residues. CDR3 bases: TGTGCCAGCAGTTACGTAGTAGCCCTGAGCACAGATACGCAGTATTTT. Its protein is CASSYVVALSTDTQYF.

This clonotype was observed at least ten times. The CDR3 sequence: CASRGPPPGVGRADTQYF. CDR3 DNA sequence: TGTGCCAGCCGAGGGCCGCCTCCGGGCGTGGGCCGCGCAGATACGCAGTATTTT. This chain connects TRBV11-2 to TRBJ2-3, with D possibly being TRBD2 (5 bases). Germline V CDR1 and CDR2: SGHAT, FQNNGV. V lost 8 bases and J 4 bases, leaving 28 bases between the germline ends. The CDR3 loop spans 18 amino acids.

The chain links TRBV28 to TRBJ1-2; D is undetermined. Between the trimmed V and J ends, which lost 5 bases and 5 bases, there was a span of 9 bases. The germline V gene has CDR1 MDHEN and CDR2 SYDVKM. The CDR3 consists of 12 residues. The DNA for the CDR3 is TGTGCCAGCAGTCCTTCTGGGTATGGCTACACCTTC. This sequence encodes CASSPSGYGYTF.

The V and J genes are TRBV27 and TRBJ2-3; D is ambiguous. V lost 3 bases and J lost 0, with 10 bases in between. CDR1 is MNHEY and CDR2 is SMNVEV in the germline V gene (reference sequence). There are 15 residues in the CDR3. CDR3 residues: CASSFLQPSTDTQYF. The DNA of the CDR3 is TGTGCCAGCAGTTTCCTGCAGCCCAGCACAGATACGCAGTATTTT.

This clonotype has at least ten counts. The chain joins TRBV10-3 to TRBJ2-7, with D tentatively TRBD1 or TRBD2 (5 bases each). CDR1 and CDR2 from the germline V gene are ENHRY and SYGVKD. The CDR3 covers 14 residues. The V and J ends lost 7 bases and 0 bases respectively, with 13 bases between them. The CDR3 nucleotides are TGTGCCATCACCGTGGGACCGCCCTCCTACGAGCAGTACTTC. Translating gives CAITVGPPSYEQYF.

There are a few counts of this clonotype. CDR3 region: CSVGTDSYNEQFF. Here the CDR3 DNA reads TGCAGCGTTGGGACAGACTCCTACAATGAGCAGTTCTTC. The rearrangement links TRBV29-1 to TRBJ2-1; D is perhaps TRBD1 (6 bases). This CDR3 contains 13 residues. Deletions cut 4 bases from V and 0 bases from J, with 7 bases between. The germline V gene encodes CDR1 SQVTM and CDR2 ANQGSEA.

This clonotype was seen repeatedly, ten times or more. This chain connects TRBV20-1 to TRBJ1-1; 9 positions match TRBD1. This CDR3 has 14 amino acids. Germline CDR1 and CDR2: DFQATT and SNEGSKA (reference sequence). The V segment lost 5 bases and the J segment 5 bases; nucleotides outside the gene matches: 9. The DNA of the CDR3 is TGCAGTGCTCTAACCGGGACAGGGAGAACTGAAGCTTTCTTT. Translating it yields CSALTGTGRTEAFF.